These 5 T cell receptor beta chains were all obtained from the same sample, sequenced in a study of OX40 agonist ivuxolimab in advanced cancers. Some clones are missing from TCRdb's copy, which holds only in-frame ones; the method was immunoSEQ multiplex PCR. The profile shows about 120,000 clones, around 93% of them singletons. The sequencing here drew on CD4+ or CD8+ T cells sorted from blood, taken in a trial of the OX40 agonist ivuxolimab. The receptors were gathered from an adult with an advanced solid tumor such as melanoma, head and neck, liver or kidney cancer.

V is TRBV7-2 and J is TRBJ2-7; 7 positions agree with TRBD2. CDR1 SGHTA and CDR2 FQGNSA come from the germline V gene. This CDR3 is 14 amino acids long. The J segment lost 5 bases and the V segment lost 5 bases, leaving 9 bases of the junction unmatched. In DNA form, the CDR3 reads TGTGCCAGCAGCCCGAGGGAGGGGCGCGACGAGCAGTACTTC. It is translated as CASSPREGRDEQYF.

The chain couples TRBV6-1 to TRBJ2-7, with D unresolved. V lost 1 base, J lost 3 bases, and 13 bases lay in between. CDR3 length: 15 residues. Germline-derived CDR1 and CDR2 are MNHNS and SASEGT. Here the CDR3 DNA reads TGTGCCAGCAGTGAAGAACGGCGAGAGTTCTACGAGCAGTACTTC. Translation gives CASSEERREFYEQYF.

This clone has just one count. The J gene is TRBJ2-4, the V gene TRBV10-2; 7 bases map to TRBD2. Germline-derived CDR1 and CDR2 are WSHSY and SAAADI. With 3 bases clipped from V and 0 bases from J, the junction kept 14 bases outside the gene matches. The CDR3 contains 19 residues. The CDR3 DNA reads TGCGCCAGCAGTGATTTTGCTAGCGGATCCTCCTTAGCCAAAAACATTCAGTACTTC. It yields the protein CASSDFASGSSLAKNIQYF.

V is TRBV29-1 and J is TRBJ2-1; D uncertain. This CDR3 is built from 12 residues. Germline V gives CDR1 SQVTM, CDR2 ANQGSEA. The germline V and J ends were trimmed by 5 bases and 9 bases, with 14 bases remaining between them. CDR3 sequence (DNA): TGCAGCGTTCGGAGCGAAGCGAGTGAGCAGTTCTTC. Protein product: CSVRSEASEQFF.

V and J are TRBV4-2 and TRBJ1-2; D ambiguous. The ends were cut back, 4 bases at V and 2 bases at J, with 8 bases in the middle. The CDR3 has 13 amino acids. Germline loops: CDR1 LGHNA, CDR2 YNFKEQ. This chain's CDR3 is CASSLVENYGYTF. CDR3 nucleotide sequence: TGTGCCAGCAGCCTCGTTGAGAACTATGGCTACACCTTC.